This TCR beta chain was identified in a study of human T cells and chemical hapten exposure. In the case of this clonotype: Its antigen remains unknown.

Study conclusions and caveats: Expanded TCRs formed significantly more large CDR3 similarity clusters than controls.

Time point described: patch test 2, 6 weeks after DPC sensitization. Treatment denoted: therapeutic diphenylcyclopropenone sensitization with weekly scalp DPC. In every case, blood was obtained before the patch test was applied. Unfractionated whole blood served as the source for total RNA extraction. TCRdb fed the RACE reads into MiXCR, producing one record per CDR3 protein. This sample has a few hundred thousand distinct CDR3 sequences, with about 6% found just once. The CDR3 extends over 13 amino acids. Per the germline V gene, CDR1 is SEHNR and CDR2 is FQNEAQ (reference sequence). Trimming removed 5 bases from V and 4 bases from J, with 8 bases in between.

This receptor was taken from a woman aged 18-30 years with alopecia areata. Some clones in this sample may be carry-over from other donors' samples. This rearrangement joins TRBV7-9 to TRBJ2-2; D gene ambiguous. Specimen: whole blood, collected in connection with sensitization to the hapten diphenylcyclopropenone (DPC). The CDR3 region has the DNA TGTGCCAGCAGCCTCAGTATCACCGGGGAGCTGTTTTTT. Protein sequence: CASSLSITGELFF.